This record looks at one T cell receptor beta chain sequence and its context. Its specific antigen is unknown. The sample holds no much larger clone one base away, and base qualities are not on file. The sample's treatment or condition, from its label and the paper: allogeneic hematopoietic cell transplantation with graft depleted of TCRalphabeta T cells and CD19 B cells. The children who served as transplant recipients had been given grafts of TCRalphabeta/CD19-depleted allogeneic hematopoietic cells. These data originate in a study of T-cell reconstitution after alpha-beta-depleted transplantation in children (dated by TCRdb to the mid-2010s). With regard to the full study: Using TCR repertoire profiling, the study quantitatively followed how T-cell immune reconstitution unfolded in children after TCRalphabeta/CD19-depleted allogeneic hematopoietic cell transplantation. Study-wide findings and limitations: Hyperexpanded clone frequencies declined over subsequent months; after one year, T-cell counts and TCRbeta diversity were mostly attributed to newly produced T cells. In some patients, the high TCRbeta diversity seen at day 60 was put down to recipient T cells and intrathymic progenitors that had survived conditioning. Apparently early alphabetaT-cell count recovery about two months after transplant reportedly relied on only several hundred rapidly expanded clones derived from non-depleted graft cells.

In the germline V gene, CDR1 corresponds to MNHNS and CDR2 to SASEGT. The CDR3 covers 15 residues, taking in both the cysteine and the phenylalanine. Only CDR3 DNA remains: 45 bases, in frame from the first base. Trimming leaves V shorter by 6 bases and J shorter by 5 bases, with the junction holding 6 bases beyond the gene matches. Library generation was performed with PCR. The instrument given in TCRdb is Illumina HiSeq 2500. TCR libraries were prepared with molecular barcoding, using unique molecular identifiers to normalize TCRbeta repertoire quantification. The public reads were reprocessed in TCRdb via fastp at Q25 and MiXCR, keeping in-frame beta chains. CDR3 protein duplicates are merged, each entry listing the most common genes and DNA. Counted in this sample were hundreds of thousands of distinct CDR3 sequences; roughly 13% of them appeared once. About 2.2% of the sample belongs to the ten largest clones.

Sequencing was performed on PBMCs, mostly from graft donor cells, taken 360 days after TCRalphabeta/CD19-depleted stem cell transplant. Recombination linked TRBV6-1 to TRBJ2-1; the central 11 bases match TRBD2. The sequence was obtained from a male patient aged 5 to 17 who had a stem cell transplant for acute myeloid leukemia, so the T cells may come from the graft donor. The CDR3 corresponds to CASSRLAGRNNEQFF. The DNA is TGTGCCAGCAGCCGACTAGCGGGACGGAACAATGAGCAGTTCTTC.